This TCR beta chain was profiled in a study of T cell clonotyping in hematopoietic cell transplantation (dated by TCRdb to 2020 to 2023). Some background on the complete study: A total of under 150 blood samples were collected in the study from a few dozen consecutive transplant recipients and their related donors. Patients were recruited between late 2015 and January 2017 and followed until late 2020 or death.

V and J are truncated by 0 bases and 8 bases respectively, leaving an intervening sequence of 5 bases. Based on the germline V gene, the CDR1 and CDR2 sequences are ENHRY and SYGVKD. Reading from cysteine to phenylalanine, the CDR3 counts 12 amino acids. CDR3 DNA is the only sequence kept; it has 36 bases, read in frame from the first base. For TCR beta sequencing, blood samples came from the related transplant donors. Nuclei Lysis Solution was used to extract genomic DNA from fresh or cryopreserved unfractionated peripheral blood mononuclear cells. The immunoSEQ assay, a bias-controlled multiplex PCR using V- and J-specific primers, was used to amplify TCR beta CDR3 regions from genomic DNA. In a second PCR step, the CDR3 amplicons were tagged with a proprietary barcode plus Illumina adapter sequences. An Illumina MiSeq instrument was used for sequencing of the CDR3 libraries. In the original analysis: immunoSEQ Analyzer 3.0 was used for export and quality control, with R Bioconductor and Immunarch used for downstream analyses. Only productive rearrangements in the normalized downsampled data set went into calculating the repertoire metrics. In the normalized cohort, a clonotype counted as pathologically expanded if the clonotype was larger than 5 templates. Repertoire diversity was measured with the Inverse Simpson Index. To capture all clonotypes, the CMV-specificity analyses were run on the non-normalized data set. TCRdb holds this immuneACCESS table with in-frame rearrangements only. Some clones are missing; in checked studies, unresolved V genes explain under half, and the rest has no known cause. V, J and clone size are taken as reported in that table, and D and trimming were inferred from the DNA itself. The sample includes around 15,000 clones, with around 90% observed a single time. About 5.4% of the sample belongs to the ten largest clones.

About this clone: No cognate antigen has been identified for it. One base away there is no much larger clone; base qualities are not given.

Results and caveats for the whole study, not just this receptor: After transplant, TCR diversity in recipients dropped, and pathologically expanded clonotypes increased progressively from day 30 to day 180. Broader posttransplant TCR repertoire diversity was predicted by donor and pretransplant recipient Inverse Simpson Index values. Overlap with donor repertoires was found for only a small fraction of recipient repertoires, with over 95% found to appear de novo at the given depth. The sample size was limited and the cells went unsorted, which meant the CD4 and CD8 repertoire contributions could not be told apart.

The receptor comes from a man aged 35-49 years in good health. Some clones in this sample may be carry-over from other donors' samples. Here the chain combines TRBV10-3 and TRBJ2-1, with the D segment identity uncertain. Specimen: peripheral blood mononuclear cells. For the CDR3, the sequence is CAISESTYEQFF. The DNA sequence reads TGTGCCATCAGTGAGTCGACTTATGAGCAGTTCTTC.